The following is a T cell receptor (beta chain) sequence with its context. Antigen specificity is unknown. The data were obtained in a study of glioma-infiltrating T cells. The study's findings and limits: Tissue and blood shared very few CDR3 sequences. Gliomas, especially low-grade, showed above-expected tissue-blood divergence; non-neoplastic patients showed below.

Amplification of TCR alpha and beta CDR3 regions from RNA used iRepertoire nested multiplex PCR. Tissue mRNA or PBMC total RNA, roughly 100-400 ng, went into one-step reverse transcription and amplification. TCRdb redid the calling of the multiplex PCR reads with MiXCR, one entry per CDR3 protein. The sample comprises about 210,000 distinct CDR3 sequences, about 32% of which are singletons, and around 20% rests with the top ten. With 2 bases removed from V and 7 bases from J, the gap between germline ends came to 11 bases. The CDR3 sequence is 13 residues long. This TCR was recovered from a human donor with low-grade glioma or glioblastoma, undergoing nonglioma brain surgery, or in good health (not recorded which). The sample consisted of glioma tissue, nonneoplastic brain tissue, or PBMCs (not recorded which). V and J are TRBV12-3 or TRBV12-4 and TRBJ2-5; D not certain. The CDR3 nucleotides are TGTGCCAGCAGTTTAACTTCTCTTGGGACCCAGTACTTC. Translating gives CASSLTSLGTQYF.